Following are 14 T cell receptor beta chains from one sample sequenced in a study of cytomegalovirus exposure and HLA in healthy donors. TCRdb's table, derived via immunoSEQ multiplex PCR, lists solely in-frame clones and lacks some. The table shows around 150,000 clones, with around 88% occurring only once. Sequencing was performed on PBMCs. The receptors derive from a woman between 18 and 29 years old in good health and CMV-seropositive.

The chain employs TRBV5-4 and TRBJ1-1; D is uncertain. Germline lookup yields CDR1 SGHNT and CDR2 YYREEE (reference sequence). V was trimmed by 3 bases and J by 4 bases, leaving 13 bases between them. The CDR3 spans 14 residues. CDR3 sequence reads: CASSYTGRITEAFF. As DNA, the CDR3 is TGTGCCAGCAGCTATACGGGAAGGATCACTGAAGCTTTCTTT.

The genes are TRBV27 and TRBJ1-2; 9 nucleotides line up with TRBD1. The CDR3 is 14 amino acids. Germline assignment: CDR1 MNHEY and CDR2 SMNVEV (reference sequence). V dropped 6 bases and J dropped 5; count of bases not matched to a gene: 7. The CDR3 reads CASRHTGQGYGYTF. In nucleotides, the CDR3 is TGTGCCAGCAGACATACGGGACAGGGTTATGGCTACACCTTC.

The chain is built from TRBV28 and TRBJ1-6; 7 bases agree with TRBD1. Germline CDR1 and CDR2: MDHEN and SYDVKM. After removal of 2 bases from V and 13 bases from J, the junction contained 2 bases not matched to a gene. This CDR3 has 12 residues. The CDR3 bases are TGTGCCAGCAGTTTAGAGGGGGCCCCCCTCCACTTT. As protein: CASSLEGAPLHF.

Only one count was recorded for this clone. The rearrangement joins TRBV30 to TRBJ2-7, with a weak D call TRBD1 (5 bases). The CDR3 loop spans 12 amino acids. V dropped 1 base and J dropped 1 base, with 5 bases sitting between them. Germline V CDR1 and CDR2: GTSNPN, SVGIG (reference sequence). The CDR3 region is CAWSAGSYEQYF. CDR3 sequence (DNA): TGTGCCTGGAGTGCAGGGTCCTACGAGCAGTACTTC.

The V and J genes are TRBV9 and TRBJ1-5, with D perhaps matching TRBD1 (6 bases). Per germline, CDR1 SGDLS and CDR2 YYNGEE. CDR3 length: 15 residues. Deletions cut 5 bases from V and 1 base from J, with 13 bases between. The CDR3: CASSLQGISNQPQHF. CDR3 DNA sequence: TGTGCCAGCAGTCTACAGGGTATCAGCAATCAGCCCCAGCATTTT.

The chain recombines TRBV20-1 with TRBJ2-5; D is unresolved. Looked up from germline, CDR1 is DFQATT and CDR2 is SNEGSKA (reference sequence). Between the trimmed V and J ends, which lost 3 bases and 7 bases, there was a span of 9 bases. The CDR3 has 11 amino acids. This CDR3 is CSASNGGTQYF. DNA for the CDR3: TGCAGTGCTAGTAATGGCGGGACCCAGTACTTC.

The chain couples TRBV29-1 to TRBJ2-1, with 10 bases lining up with TRBD2. The junction had 6 bases not matched to a gene; V was cut back by 4 bases and J by 6 bases. CDR3 length equals 14 residues. Germline assignment: CDR1 SQVTM and CDR2 ANQGSEA. The CDR3 spells CSVVGLAGVNEQFF. The CDR3 coding sequence is TGCAGCGTTGTTGGGCTAGCGGGAGTCAATGAGCAGTTCTTC.

This chain uses TRBV7-9 with TRBJ1-2; D perhaps matches TRBD1 (5 bases). This CDR3 comprises 14 residues. Trimming took 9 bases from V and 8 from J, leaving 22 bases between them. Germline V gene lookup returns CDR1 SEHNR and CDR2 FQNEAQ (reference sequence). Here the CDR3 reads CASGGTWPGAGYTF. The DNA for the CDR3 is TGTGCCAGTGGGGGGACGTGGCCAGGAGCGGGCTACACCTTC.

The gene calls are TRBV6-1 and TRBJ1-4; the match to TRBD1 covers 7 bases. This CDR3 spans 15 amino acids. Germline lookup yields CDR1 MNHNS and CDR2 SASEGT. J lost 7 bases, V lost 1 base, and 6 bases had no gene match. The CDR3: CASSEVAGGIEKLFF. Written as DNA, the CDR3 is TGTGCCAGCAGTGAAGTAGCAGGGGGAATTGAAAAACTGTTTTTT.

The chain combines TRBV5-3 with TRBJ2-7, with D unresolved. TRBV5-3 carries the ORF label, with uncertain function. CDR3 size: 14 residues. Deletions cut 0 bases from V and 6 bases from J, with 13 bases between. The CDR3 DNA reads TGTGCCAGAAGCTTGGTTCAGGAATCAAGCGAGCAGTACTTC. It codes for CARSLVQESSEQYF.

The chain couples TRBV7-9 to TRBJ2-7, with D maybe TRBD2 (6 bases). V lost 5 bases and J 5 bases, leaving 16 bases between the germline ends. This CDR3 spans 14 amino acids. CDR1 and CDR2 from the germline V gene are SEHNR and FQNEAQ (reference sequence). The CDR3 DNA is TGTGCCAGCAGCAGACTAGTTTTAAGCCACGAGCAGTACTTC. This codes for CASSRLVLSHEQYF.

In this sample, this clone turned up once. The chain combines TRBV5-1 with TRBJ2-1; D remains unclear. Germline lookup yields CDR1 SGHRS and CDR2 YFSETQ. CDR3 length: 12 amino acids. V was clipped by 0 bases and J by 6 bases, with 4 bases between them. The CDR3, as DNA: TGCGCCAGCAGCTTGGCCGTCAATGAGCAGTTCTTC. Translation: CASSLAVNEQFF.

The V and J genes are TRBV5-1 and TRBJ2-3, with 14 bases fitting TRBD2. The V segment lost 0 bases and the J segment 1 base; nucleotides outside the gene matches: 7. The CDR3 extends over 19 amino acids. Looked up from germline, CDR1 is SGHRS and CDR2 is YFSETQ. The CDR3 DNA reads TGCGCCAGCAGCTTGGCAGGGACTAGCGGGGGCTGGGGCACAGATACGCAGTATTTT. It codes for CASSLAGTSGGWGTDTQYF.

The rearrangement joins TRBV7-8 to TRBJ2-7; 7 bases match TRBD1. Germline CDR1 reads SGHVS; CDR2 reads FQNEAQ. CDR3 length: 15 residues. The junction had 10 bases not matched to a gene; V was cut back by 3 bases and J by 5 bases. CDR3: CASSLTNRGGNEQYF. The DNA of the CDR3 is TGTGCCAGCAGCTTGACTAACAGGGGTGGGAACGAGCAGTACTTC.